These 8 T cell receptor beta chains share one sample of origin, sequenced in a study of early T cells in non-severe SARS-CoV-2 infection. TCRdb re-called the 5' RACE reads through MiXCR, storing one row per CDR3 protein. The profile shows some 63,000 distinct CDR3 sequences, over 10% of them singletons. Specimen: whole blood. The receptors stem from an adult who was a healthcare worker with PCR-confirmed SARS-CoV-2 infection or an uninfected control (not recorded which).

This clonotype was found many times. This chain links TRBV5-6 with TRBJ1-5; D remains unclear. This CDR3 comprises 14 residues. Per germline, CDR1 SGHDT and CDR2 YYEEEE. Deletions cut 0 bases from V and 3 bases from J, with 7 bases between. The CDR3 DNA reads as TGTGCCAGCAGCTTGGGTCAGAACAATCAGCCCCAGCATTTT. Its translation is CASSLGQNNQPQHF.

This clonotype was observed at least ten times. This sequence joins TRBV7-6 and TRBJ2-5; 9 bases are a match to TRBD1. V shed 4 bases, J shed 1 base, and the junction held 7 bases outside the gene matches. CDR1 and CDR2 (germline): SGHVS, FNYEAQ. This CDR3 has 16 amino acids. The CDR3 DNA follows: TGTGCCAGCAGCTCGCGGGGACAGGGAGGCCAAGAGACCCAGTACTTC. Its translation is CASSSRGQGGQETQYF.

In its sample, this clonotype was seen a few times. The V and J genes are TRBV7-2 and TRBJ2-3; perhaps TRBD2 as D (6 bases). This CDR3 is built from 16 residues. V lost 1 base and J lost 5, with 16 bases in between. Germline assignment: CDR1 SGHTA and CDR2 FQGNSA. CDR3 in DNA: TGTGCCAGCAGCTTAGGGGCGGGGTATCCACAAGATACGCAGTATTTT. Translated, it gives CASSLGAGYPQDTQYF.

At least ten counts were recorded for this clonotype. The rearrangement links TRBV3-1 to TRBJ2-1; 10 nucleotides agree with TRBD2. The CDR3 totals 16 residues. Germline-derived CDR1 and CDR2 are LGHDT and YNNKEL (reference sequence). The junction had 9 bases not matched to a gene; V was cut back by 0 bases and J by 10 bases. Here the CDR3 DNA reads TGTGCCAGCAGCCAAGATCACAGCGGGGGGGCCCGCGAGCAGTTCTTC. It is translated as CASSQDHSGGAREQFF.

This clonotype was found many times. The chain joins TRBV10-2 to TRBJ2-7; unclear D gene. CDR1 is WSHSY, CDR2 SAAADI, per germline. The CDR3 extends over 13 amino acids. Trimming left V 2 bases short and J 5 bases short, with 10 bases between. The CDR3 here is CASSERTWDEQYF. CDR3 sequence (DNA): TGCGCCAGCAGTGAGAGGACCTGGGACGAGCAGTACTTC.

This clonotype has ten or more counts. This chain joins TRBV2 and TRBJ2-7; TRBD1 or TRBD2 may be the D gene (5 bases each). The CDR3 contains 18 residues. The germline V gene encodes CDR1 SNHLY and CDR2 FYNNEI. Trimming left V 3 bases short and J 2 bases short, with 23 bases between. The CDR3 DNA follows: TGTGCCAGCAGTGAGATAATGGGCAGCAGGGACCTTCCCTACGAGCAGTACTTC. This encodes CASSEIMGSRDLPYEQYF.

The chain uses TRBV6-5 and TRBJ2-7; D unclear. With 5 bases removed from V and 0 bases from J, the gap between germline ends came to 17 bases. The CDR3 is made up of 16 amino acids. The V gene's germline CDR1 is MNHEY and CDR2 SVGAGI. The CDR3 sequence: CASSQPSWKSSYEQYF. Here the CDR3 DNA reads TGTGCCAGCAGTCAACCAAGCTGGAAGAGCTCCTACGAGCAGTACTTC.

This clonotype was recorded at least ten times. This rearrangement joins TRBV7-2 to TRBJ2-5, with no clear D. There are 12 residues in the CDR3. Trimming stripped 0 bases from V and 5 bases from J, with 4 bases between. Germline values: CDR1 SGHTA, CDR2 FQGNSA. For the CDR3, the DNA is TGTGCCAGCAGCTTAGCCCTTGAGACCCAGTACTTC. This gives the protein CASSLALETQYF. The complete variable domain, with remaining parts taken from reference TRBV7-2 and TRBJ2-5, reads GAGVSQSPSNKVTEKGKDVELRCDPISGHTALYWYRQSLGQGLEFLIYFQGNSAPDKSGLPSDRFSAERTGGSVSTLTIQRTQQEDSAVYLCASSLALETQYFGPGTRLLVL.